Presented here are 19 T cell receptor beta chains from one specimen sequenced in a study of cytomegalovirus exposure and HLA in healthy donors. Sequencing used immunoSEQ multiplex PCR; TCRdb keeps in-frame clones, though not all of them. The table lists 40,000 to 55,000 clones, roughly 88% of them singletons, with 6.7% in the top ten. Material for sequencing was PBMCs. The receptors were sampled from a woman in her twenties or thirties in good health and CMV-seronegative.

The chain joins TRBV28 to TRBJ2-7, with 9 bases lining up with TRBD1. The CDR3 loop spans 16 amino acids. Per the germline V gene, CDR1 is MDHEN and CDR2 is SYDVKM. V trimming: 5 bases; J trimming: 2 bases; junction bases outside the gene matches: 10. As DNA, the CDR3 is TGTGCCAGCAGTCCCAGCTCCGGGACAGGGCCCTACGAGCAGTACTTC. It translates to CASSPSSGTGPYEQYF. The full variable domain, with the rest looked up from reference TRBV28 and TRBJ2-7, is DVKVTQSSRYLVKRTGEKVFLECVQDMDHENMFWYRQDPGLGLRLIYFSYDVKMKEKGDIPEGYSVSREKKERFSLILESASTNQTSMYLCASSPSSGTGPYEQYFGPGTRLTVT.

This chain connects TRBV30 to TRBJ2-1, with a tentative D call TRBD2 (5 bases). The CDR3 consists of 15 residues. Trimming took off 0 bases at V and 0 bases at J, with 9 bases between the two ends. Per germline, CDR1 GTSNPN and CDR2 SVGIG (reference sequence). CDR3 coding DNA: TGTGCCTGGAGTGTAGGGCGGGCCTCCTACAATGAGCAGTTCTTC. Translation: CAWSVGRASYNEQFF.

The chain joins TRBV6-5 to TRBJ1-5; D may be TRBD1 (6 bases). The V and J ends lost 2 bases and 6 bases respectively, with 11 bases between them. This CDR3 region has 14 residues. Germline values: CDR1 MNHEY, CDR2 SVGAGI. The CDR3 DNA sequence: TGTGCCAGCAGTTACCGACAGGTTGCTCAGCCCCAGCATTTT. This gives the protein CASSYRQVAQPQHF.

This sequence joins TRBV21-1 and TRBJ2-5; the D call TRBD2 from the table was never checked on the DNA. TRBV21-1 is listed as a pseudogene. The CDR3 has 16 residues. This CDR3 reads CASSKRLGGTGETQYF. As DNA, the CDR3 is TGTGCCAGCAGCAAACGGTTGGGGGGTACGGGAGAGACCCAGTACTTC.

The V and J genes are TRBV5-5 and TRBJ2-7, with 8 bases lining up with TRBD2. The CDR3 is made up of 19 amino acids. J gave up 2 bases and V 4 bases, and 20 bases lay outside the gene matches. CDR1 and CDR2 (germline): SGHKS, YYEKEE (reference sequence). For the CDR3, the DNA is TGTGCCAGCAGCCTATTCGGGGGGGATCGCGACCCGGGGACCTACGAGCAGTACTTC. This gives the protein CASSLFGGDRDPGTYEQYF.

V is TRBV7-3 and J is TRBJ2-3, with 7 bases that match TRBD2. Per germline, CDR1 SGHTA and CDR2 FQGTGA. Unmatched junction bases numbered 4, after V lost 5 bases and J lost 2 bases. The CDR3 is made up of 14 amino acids. The CDR3 DNA is TGTGCCAGCAGCCGAGCGGGAATCACAGATACGCAGTATTTT. It translates to CASSRAGITDTQYF.

The chain combines TRBV18 with TRBJ1-1, with D tentatively TRBD1 (6 bases). The CDR3 extends over 13 amino acids. With 6 bases removed from V and 0 bases from J, the gap between germline ends came to 8 bases. The germline V gene encodes CDR1 KGHSH and CDR2 LQKENI. CDR3 DNA sequence: TGTGCCAGCTCGGGACAATTGAACACTGAAGCTTTCTTT. It translates to CASSGQLNTEAFF. Full variable domain (remainder filled in from reference TRBV18 and TRBJ1-1): NAGVMQNPRHLVRRRGQEARLRCSPMKGHSHVYWYRQLPEEGLKFMVYLQKENIIDESGMPKERFSAEFPKEGPSILRIQQVVRGDSAAYFCASSGQLNTEAFFGQGTRLTVV.

The V gene is TRBV11-2, the J gene TRBJ1-1; D is undetermined. V was trimmed by 3 bases and J by 11 bases, leaving 13 bases between them. The CDR3 contains 12 residues. The germline CDR1 and CDR2 sequences are SGHAT and FQNNGV. The DNA for the CDR3 is TGTGCCAGCAGCTTCGTACCGGGATTCGCTTTCTTT. Residues: CASSFVPGFAFF.

The rearrangement links TRBV27 to TRBJ2-1, with 15 bases that match TRBD2. V lost 5 bases to trimming and J lost 10 bases; unmatched junction nucleotides: 9. The CDR3 extends over 16 amino acids. Germline V gene lookup returns CDR1 MNHEY and CDR2 SMNVEV (reference sequence). The CDR3 reads CASSLPGTSGRKEQFF. The CDR3, as DNA: TGTGCCAGCAGTCTACCTGGGACTAGCGGGAGGAAGGAGCAGTTCTTC.

Only one count was recorded for this clone. The chain combines TRBV27 with TRBJ2-1; 9 positions match TRBD2. The CDR3 spans 15 residues. CDR1 is MNHEY and CDR2 is SMNVEV in the germline V gene (reference sequence). The junction had 6 bases not matched to a gene; V was cut back by 2 bases and J by 7 bases. The CDR3 region is CASSLRAGGPNEQFF. DNA of the CDR3: TGTGCCAGCAGTTTAAGGGCGGGAGGGCCGAATGAGCAGTTCTTC.

This sequence joins TRBV2 and TRBJ2-5; 11 bases agree with TRBD2. This CDR3 is built from 14 residues. The V segment lost 4 bases and the J segment 5 bases; nucleotides outside the gene matches: 3. The germline CDR1 and CDR2 sequences are SNHLY and FYNNEI. DNA of the CDR3: TGTGCCAGCAGTGCGGCTAGCGGGAGGGAGACCCAGTACTTC. Protein product: CASSAASGRETQYF.

This clone was found a few times. The chain carries TRBV29-1 and TRBJ2-1, with TRBD2 matching over 8 bases. There are 13 residues in the CDR3. J was trimmed by 9 bases and V by 4 bases; bases with no gene match: 8. CDR1 and CDR2 from the germline V gene are SQVTM and ANQGSEA. The CDR3 is CSVGMREVSEQFF. The CDR3 DNA follows: TGCAGCGTTGGCATGCGGGAGGTATCTGAGCAGTTCTTC.

The CDR3 is CASSAKSSGNTIYF. CDR3 DNA sequence: TGTGCCAGCAGTGCCAAGAGCTCTGGAAACACCATATATTTT. The chain carries TRBV6-1 and TRBJ1-3; D unresolved. CDR3 length: 14 residues. In germline, CDR1 is MNHNS, CDR2 SASEGT. Trimming removed 4 bases at V and 0 bases at J, with 7 bases between.

This sequence joins TRBV5-6 and TRBJ2-5, with 7 bases matching TRBD2. With 0 bases clipped from V and 9 bases from J, the junction kept 2 bases outside the gene matches. This CDR3 region has 12 residues. Per the germline V gene, CDR1 is SGHDT and CDR2 is YYEEEE. The CDR3 loop reads CASSLGEGAQYF. As DNA, the CDR3 is TGTGCCAGCAGCTTGGGGGAGGGTGCCCAGTACTTC.

The chain recombines TRBV2 with TRBJ2-5; D may be TRBD1 (6 bases). The length of the CDR3 is 11 residues. Trimming left V 7 bases short and J 5 bases short, with 8 bases between. Per germline, CDR1 SNHLY and CDR2 FYNNEI. This CDR3 is CASMGAETQYF. CDR3 sequence (DNA): TGTGCCAGCATGGGGGCTGAGACCCAGTACTTC.

The table lists this clone with a few counts. The rearrangement uses TRBV28 and TRBJ2-7; D not certain. CDR1 MDHEN and CDR2 SYDVKM come from the germline V gene. V gave up 3 bases and J gave up 4 bases, with 4 bases separating them. The CDR3 totals 11 residues. The CDR3 is CASSFQYEQYF. CDR3 nucleotide sequence: TGTGCCAGCAGTTTTCAGTACGAGCAGTACTTC.

The V gene is TRBV14, the J gene TRBJ2-7; TRBD2 might be the D (7 bases). This CDR3 is 14 amino acids long. Per germline, CDR1 SGHDN and CDR2 FVKESK. Deletions cut 1 base from V and 6 bases from J, with 13 bases between. CDR3 sequence reads: CASSQARGAGEQYF. CDR3 bases: TGTGCCAGCAGCCAAGCCCGGGGGGCCGGCGAGCAGTACTTC.

The chain recombines TRBV5-1 with TRBJ1-2; a possible D gene is TRBD1 (6 bases). Trimming left V 1 base short and J 6 bases short, with 16 bases between. There are 15 residues in the CDR3. Looked up from germline, CDR1 is SGHRS and CDR2 is YFSETQ. CDR3: CASSLLGHSVHGYTF. The DNA for the CDR3 is TGCGCCAGCAGCTTGCTGGGACATTCTGTCCATGGCTACACCTTC. Full variable domain (rest looked up from reference TRBV5-1 and TRBJ1-2): KAGVTQTPRYLIKTRGQQVTLSCSPISGHRSVSWYQQTPGQGLQFLFEYFSETQRNKGNFPGRFSGRQFSNSRSEMNVSTLELGDSALYLCASSLLGHSVHGYTFGSGTRLTVV.

This clone came up once. The rearrangement joins TRBV27 to TRBJ1-4; the match to TRBD1 covers 7 bases. J gave up 6 bases and V 5 bases, and 9 bases lay outside the gene matches. Germline V gene lookup returns CDR1 MNHEY and CDR2 SMNVEV (reference sequence). CDR3 length: 15 residues. In DNA, the CDR3 is TGTGCCAGCAGTACTTCCGGGACAGTCTATGAAAAACTGTTTTTT. Protein: CASSTSGTVYEKLFF.